These 23 T cell receptor beta chains came from one sample sequenced in a study of blood T cell repertoires in COVID-19. Measured with immunoSEQ multiplex PCR; TCRdb has only the in-frame clones, and not every one. The repertoire holds under 250,000 clones, with roughly 85% as singletons. Sequencing was performed on peripheral blood. Receptor source: a man aged 50 to 60 who had recovered from COVID-19.

The CDR3 DNA reads TGTGCCAGCAGTTACTCGAACGGACTAGTGAACGAGCAGTACTTC. This sequence encodes CASSYSNGLVNEQYF. J is TRBJ2-7 and V is TRBV6-2 or TRBV6-3, with TRBD2 matching over 7 bases. Germline loops: CDR1 MNHEY, CDR2 SVGEGT. V shed 0 bases, J shed 5 bases, and the junction held 7 bases outside the gene matches. This CDR3 has 15 residues.

This clone was observed once. The V call is TRBV29-1, the J call TRBJ2-4, with 8 bases aligning to TRBD1. Germline V gene sequence: CDR1 SQVTM, CDR2 ANQGSEA. This CDR3 has 14 amino acids. V shed 7 bases and J 0 bases; nucleotides not matched to a gene: 5. The chain's CDR3 is CSATGDLAKNIQYF. CDR3 bases: TGCAGCGCGACAGGGGATCTAGCCAAAAACATTCAGTACTTC.

V gene TRBV2 combines with J gene TRBJ1-2; D possibly corresponds to TRBD1 (5 bases). With 2 bases removed from V and 3 bases from J, the gap between germline ends came to 7 bases. CDR3 length: 13 amino acids. CDR1 and CDR2 from the germline V gene are SNHLY and FYNNEI. The CDR3 loop is CASSEQGDYGYTF. The CDR3 region has the DNA TGTGCCAGCAGTGAACAGGGCGACTATGGCTACACCTTC.

This clone occurred once. V is TRBV6-5 and J is TRBJ2-1; D unclear. Germline CDR1 and CDR2: MNHEY and SVGAGI. Trimming removed 6 bases from V and 9 bases from J, with 9 bases in between. The CDR3 is made up of 11 amino acids. In DNA form, the CDR3 reads TGTGCCAGCAGACTTGTCCCTGAGCAGTTCTTC. This sequence encodes CASRLVPEQFF.

The V call is TRBV6-5, the J call TRBJ2-1; TRBD1 matches 9 bases. Germline V lookup: CDR1 MNHEY, CDR2 SVGAGI. The CDR3 consists of 14 residues. After removal of 7 bases from V and 10 bases from J, the junction contained 11 bases not matched to a gene. Here the CDR3 DNA reads TGTGCCAGCACCCAAAGGGACAGGGTCGAGGAGCAGTTCTTC. Protein sequence: CASTQRDRVEEQFF.

The V call is TRBV7-2, the J call TRBJ2-7; 9 bases map to TRBD1. The CDR3 runs to 15 residues. CDR1 SGHTA and CDR2 FQGNSA come from the germline V gene. V was pared by 4 bases and J by 7 bases, with 11 bases of the junction left unmatched. CDR3 loop: CASSSRRTGEKEQYF. CDR3 DNA: TGTGCCAGCAGCTCCAGGCGGACAGGGGAAAAGGAGCAGTACTTC.

The V call is TRBV20-1, the J call TRBJ2-3, with 8 bases fitting TRBD2. Germline-derived CDR1 and CDR2 are DFQATT and SNEGSKA (reference sequence). The CDR3 is 11 residues long. V trimming: 5 bases; J trimming: 10 bases; junction bases outside the gene matches: 5. CDR3 in amino acids: CSASIAGPQYF. The CDR3, as DNA: TGCAGTGCTTCCATAGCGGGGCCGCAGTATTTT.

This chain links TRBV27 with TRBJ1-2; D unresolved. The CDR3 is 18 residues long. The V and J ends lost 4 bases and 5 bases respectively, with 26 bases between them. Germline CDR1 and CDR2: MNHEY and SMNVEV (reference sequence). CDR3: CASSSLLRTAGGSYGYTF. CDR3 DNA sequence: TGTGCCAGCAGTTCCCTTCTACGTACTGCGGGAGGGAGTTATGGCTACACCTTC.

The chain links TRBV3-1 (or the pseudogene TRBV3-2) to TRBJ2-3, with D hard to call. The V and J ends lost 4 bases and 2 bases respectively, with 7 bases between them. The CDR3 consists of 13 residues. Germline CDR1 and CDR2: LGHDT and YNNKEL (reference sequence). The CDR3 here is CASSLGFTDTQYF. DNA of the CDR3: TGTGCCAGCAGCCTCGGTTTCACAGATACGCAGTATTTT.

The CDR3 region is CAISETSVSEQFF. CDR3 nucleotides: TGTGCCATCAGTGAAACTAGCGTGAGTGAGCAGTTCTTC. This chain connects TRBV10-3 to TRBJ2-1, with 7 bases aligning to TRBD2. After removal of 3 bases from V and 9 bases from J, the junction contained 5 bases not matched to a gene. The CDR3 loop spans 13 amino acids. Germline CDR1 and CDR2: ENHRY and SYGVKD.

The chain joins TRBV16 to TRBJ2-5; D call uncertain. Germline CDR1 reads KGHSY; CDR2 reads FQNENV. The CDR3 has 14 amino acids. The germline V and J ends were trimmed by 0 bases and 1 base, with 6 bases remaining between them. As DNA, the CDR3 is TGTGCCAGCAGCCAATCTGGCAGCCAAGAGACCCAGTACTTC. This encodes CASSQSGSQETQYF.

This chain joins TRBV5-6 and TRBJ2-5, with 9 bases matching TRBD2. The CDR3 spans 15 residues. CDR1 is SGHDT and CDR2 is YYEEEE in the germline V gene. Trimming removed 4 bases from V and 4 bases from J; junction bases left unmatched: 8. The CDR3 nucleotides are TGTGCCAGCAGCGGACTGACTAGCGGCGGAGAGACCCAGTACTTC. The encoded protein is CASSGLTSGGETQYF.

The chain has TRBV19 and TRBJ1-1; possible D gene TRBD1, 6 bases. Germline assignment: CDR1 LNHDA and CDR2 SQIVND (reference sequence). V shed 5 bases and J shed 4 bases, with 11 bases lying between them. The length of the CDR3 is 13 residues. CDR3 nucleotide sequence: TGTGCCAGTAGTCTGGGGGCGGCCACTGAAGCTTTCTTT. Translation gives CASSLGAATEAFF.

The chain links TRBV3-1 (or the pseudogene TRBV3-2) to TRBJ2-7; D is perhaps TRBD2 (5 bases). The CDR3 loop spans 15 amino acids. V was shortened by 2 bases and J by 3 bases, with 14 bases between the two germline ends. CDR1 LGHDT and CDR2 YNNKEL come from the germline V gene (reference sequence). The CDR3 loop reads CASSQFTSGVYEQYF. DNA for the CDR3: TGTGCCAGCAGCCAATTCACTAGTGGGGTCTACGAGCAGTACTTC.

The rearrangement joins TRBV28 to TRBJ1-1, with D hard to call. CDR1 is MDHEN, CDR2 SYDVKM, per germline. The CDR3 loop spans 16 amino acids. V was clipped by 6 bases and J by 3 bases, with 20 bases between them. CDR3 bases: TGTGCCAGCAGACCACACCCATTACTACGCGACACTGAAGCTTTCTTT. Translating it yields CASRPHPLLRDTEAFF.

The chain combines TRBV27 with TRBJ2-6; D is unresolved. Deletions cut 5 bases from V and 0 bases from J, with 5 bases between. Germline CDR1 reads MNHEY; CDR2 reads SMNVEV (reference sequence). There are 14 residues in the CDR3. CDR3 sequence reads: CASSLTSGANVLTF. Here the CDR3 DNA reads TGTGCCAGCAGTCTAACCTCTGGGGCCAACGTCCTGACTTTC. The full variable domain, rest sourced from reference TRBV27 and TRBJ2-6, is EAQVTQNPRYLITVTGKKLTVTCSQNMNHEYMSWYRQDPGLGLRQIYYSMNVEVTDKGDVPEGYKVSRKEKRNFPLILESPSPNQTSLYFCASSLTSGANVLTFGAGSRLTVL.

J is TRBJ2-1 and V is TRBV29-1, with D maybe TRBD1 (6 bases). V shed 7 bases and J shed 0 bases, with 16 bases lying between them. This CDR3 contains 15 residues. Germline CDR1 is SQVTM and CDR2 is ANQGSEA. CDR3 DNA: TGCAGCGGACTGACAGGCGAGAGCTCCTACAATGAGCAGTTCTTC. It specifies CSGLTGESSYNEQFF.

As concerns this clone: This sample also contains other DNA sequences that code for the same CDR3. The rearrangement links TRBV12-3 or TRBV12-4 to TRBJ2-1; TRBD1 matches at 7 bases. This CDR3 comprises 13 residues. The trim removed 5 bases at V and 8 bases at J, leaving 6 bases unmatched. CDR3 bases: TGTGCCAGCAGTCGACAGGGTAGGGATGAGCAGTTCTTC. Its translation is CASSRQGRDEQFF.

This chain uses TRBV28 with TRBJ2-7, with D possibly TRBD2 on 7 matching bases. V lost 4 bases to trimming and J lost 6 bases, with 19 bases between them. Germline lookup yields CDR1 MDHEN and CDR2 SYDVKM. The CDR3 length is 15 residues. The CDR3 DNA reads as TGTGCCAGCAGTTATGGGGGGGGCGCGACAGGCGAGCAGTACTTC. Its protein product is CASSYGGGATGEQYF. Full variable domain (rest looked up from reference TRBV28 and TRBJ2-7): DVKVTQSSRYLVKRTGEKVFLECVQDMDHENMFWYRQDPGLGLRLIYFSYDVKMKEKGDIPEGYSVSREKKERFSLILESASTNQTSMYLCASSYGGGATGEQYFGPGTRLTVT.

The V call is TRBV7-9, the J call TRBJ1-6; the D gene is possibly TRBD1 (6 bases). The V end lost 6 bases, the J end lost 6 bases, and 18 bases lay between the germline ends. CDR3 length: 16 amino acids. Germline V gene lookup returns CDR1 SEHNR and CDR2 FQNEAQ (reference sequence). Here the CDR3 DNA reads TGTGCCAGCAGTCCCCCATCGGGACATGTTAATTCACCCCTCCACTTT. Its protein is CASSPPSGHVNSPLHF.

The gene calls are TRBV30 and TRBJ1-5; D call uncertain. Germline V gene lookup returns CDR1 GTSNPN and CDR2 SVGIG (reference sequence). The CDR3 covers 14 residues. The V end lost 0 bases, the J end lost 5 bases, and 11 bases lay between the germline ends. CDR3 bases: TGTGCCTGGAGTGTACTGGGAGGGTATCAGCCCCAGCATTTT. Translated: CAWSVLGGYQPQHF.

The chain uses TRBV7-9 and TRBJ2-2, with 7 bases identical to TRBD2. Germline lookup yields CDR1 SEHNR and CDR2 FQNEAQ (reference sequence). The junction had 10 bases not matched to a gene; V was cut back by 5 bases and J by 4 bases. The CDR3 is made up of 16 amino acids. The CDR3 coding sequence is TGTGCCAGCAGCCAAAGAGGCAGGGAGGGCACCGGGGAGCTGTTTTTT. It is translated as CASSQRGREGTGELFF.

This chain links TRBV5-1 with TRBJ2-7, with a tentative D call TRBD1 (5 bases). In germline, CDR1 is SGHRS, CDR2 YFSETQ. The CDR3 runs to 16 residues. Trimming took off 3 bases at V and 4 bases at J, with 20 bases between the two ends. In DNA form, the CDR3 reads TGCGCCAGCAGCTCATTGGGCCCGGCAGGGCCTTACGAGCAGTACTTC. Translating it yields CASSSLGPAGPYEQYF.